This T cell receptor beta chain was captured in a study of monozygotic twins with inflammatory bowel disease. On this clonotype: Its antigen is unknown.

Every TCR library used roughly 3,200 ng of total RNA. TCRdb re-called the 5' RACE reads; every CDR3 protein appears as one record, without DNA. Its clone listing holds roughly 200,000 distinct CDR3 sequences. Germline V gene lookup returns CDR1 KGHSH and CDR2 LQKENI. The CDR3 loop spans 15 amino acids. Study-wide results and limits: IBD patients displayed reduced TCRbeta diversity (inverse Simpson) when set against healthy co-twins.

This chain uses TRBV18 with TRBJ1-5; TCRdb gives TRBD1 as the D gene, but with no DNA this cannot be confirmed. Sequencing was carried out using blood. This receptor was taken from a human donor with ulcerative colitis or Crohn's disease, or a healthy co-twin of an affected twin (not recorded which). The CDR3 sequence is CASSSNPGGNQPQHF.